These 28 T cell receptor beta chains share one sample of origin, sequenced in a study of blood T cells in healthy people across ages. With a J-beta primer mix and a sample-barcoded 5' primer, a second PCR ran about 6 to 11 cycles. TCRdb processed the 5' RACE reads anew with MiXCR; each CDR3 protein has one entry. Here the sample spans more than 700,000 distinct CDR3 sequences, about 42% being singletons. Sequencing used blood. All receptors derive from an older man in good health.

The chain recombines TRBV7-2 with TRBJ1-1; D is unresolved. Germline V gene lookup returns CDR1 SGHTA and CDR2 FQGNSA. The CDR3 is 13 amino acids. Trimming cost V 2 bases and J 8 bases, with 12 bases left between them. In DNA form, the CDR3 reads TGTGCCAGCAGCTTAAGAGACAAAAGAGAAGCTTTCTTT. It codes for CASSLRDKREAFF.

The chain couples TRBV4-2 to TRBJ2-3; TRBD1 matches at 8 bases. The CDR3 covers 18 residues. Germline V CDR1 and CDR2: LGHNA, YNFKEQ. With V trimmed by 0 bases and J by 4 bases, 12 bases remained unmatched. This CDR3 is CASSQDLQGAVGADTQYF. In DNA form, the CDR3 reads TGTGCCAGCAGCCAAGATCTCCAGGGGGCCGTCGGAGCAGATACGCAGTATTTT.

This clonotype was observed a handful of times. This chain joins TRBV2 and TRBJ2-5, with 14 bases identical to TRBD2. CDR3 size: 15 residues. V was pared by 6 bases and J by 11 bases, with 11 bases of the junction left unmatched. In germline, CDR1 is SNHLY, CDR2 FYNNEI. The CDR3 here is CASRPGLAGELSQYF. The CDR3 nucleotides read TGTGCCAGCAGGCCGGGACTAGCGGGAGAACTGTCGCAGTACTTC.

This clonotype was seen more than once but under ten times. The rearrangement links TRBV28 to TRBJ2-4, with D possibly matching TRBD2 (5 bases). Trimming cost V 2 bases and J 11 bases, with 16 bases left between them. CDR1 and CDR2 (germline): MDHEN, SYDVKM. The CDR3 covers 14 residues. Written as DNA, the CDR3 is TGTGCCAGCAGTTTAGTCAACTGGCAGAGGGTTCAGTACTTC. This gives the protein CASSLVNWQRVQYF.

This chain uses TRBV5-6 with TRBJ1-2; no firm D call. CDR1 is SGHDT, CDR2 YYEEEE, per germline. The CDR3 extends over 13 amino acids. Trimming took off 3 bases at V and 2 bases at J, with 8 bases between the two ends. The chain's CDR3 is CASSWSQNYGYTF. The CDR3 DNA reads TGTGCCAGCAGCTGGTCTCAGAACTATGGCTACACCTTC. The whole variable domain, remainder taken from reference TRBV5-6 and TRBJ1-2, is DAGVTQSPTHLIKTRGQQVTLRCSPKSGHDTVSWYQQALGQGPQFIFQYYEEEERQRGNFPDRFSGHQFPNYSSELNVNALLLGDSALYLCASSWSQNYGYTFGSGTRLTVV.

CDR3 nucleotides: TGCAGCGTTGAAGATCTAGCGCAAGAGACCCAGTTCTTC. Translating it yields CSVEDLAQETQFF. The gene calls are TRBV29-1 and TRBJ2-5; D possibly corresponds to TRBD2 (6 bases). The DNA end lines up better with TRBJ2-1; the J call may be wrong. This CDR3 has 13 residues. Germline assignment: CDR1 SQVTM and CDR2 ANQGSEA.

V usage is TRBV9 and J usage is TRBJ2-1; D may match TRBD1 or TRBD2 (5 bases each). CDR1 and CDR2 (germline): SGDLS, YYNGEE. Trimming stripped 4 bases from V and 7 bases from J, with 21 bases between. The CDR3 runs to 16 residues. The CDR3 protein is CASSLRGAGTPNEQFF. The CDR3 nucleotides read TGTGCCAGCAGCCTCCGTGGGGCCGGGACGCCAAATGAGCAGTTCTTC. The full variable domain, with the rest looked up from reference TRBV9 and TRBJ2-1, is DSGVTQTPKHLITATGQRVTLRCSPRSGDLSVYWYQQSLDQGLQFLIQYYNGEERAKGNILERFSAQQFPDLHSELNLSSLELGDSALYFCASSLRGAGTPNEQFFGPGTRLTVL.

There are a few counts of this clonotype. The chain couples TRBV20-1 to TRBJ1-2; weak D call: TRBD1 (6 bases). Looked up from germline, CDR1 is DFQATT and CDR2 is SNEGSKA (reference sequence). The V end was cut by 3 bases, the J end by 0 bases, with 11 bases between. This CDR3 is built from 14 residues. The CDR3 nucleotides are TGCAGTGCTAGGAGGGACATCTCTAACTATGGCTACACCTTC. Protein: CSARRDISNYGYTF.

This sequence joins TRBV18 and TRBJ2-3, with no clear D. V lost 0 bases to trimming and J lost 5 bases, with 12 bases between them. This CDR3 contains 15 residues. Germline V CDR1 and CDR2: KGHSH, LQKENI. CDR3 nucleotide sequence: TGTGCCAGCTCACCACCGACCGGGCTGAGAGATACGCAGTATTTT. It specifies CASSPPTGLRDTQYF.

Ten or more counts support this clonotype. The V gene is TRBV20-1, the J gene TRBJ2-5; TRBD1 is a possible D gene (5 bases). Germline V lookup: CDR1 DFQATT, CDR2 SNEGSKA (reference sequence). Between the trimmed V and J ends, which lost 1 base and 5 bases, there was a span of 5 bases. This CDR3 is built from 11 residues. CDR3 bases: TGCAGTGCTAGAGCAGGGGAGACCCAGTACTTC. Its translation is CSARAGETQYF.

This clonotype has only a few counts. This sequence joins TRBV29-1 and TRBJ1-4; a weak D match, TRBD1 (5 bases). Trimming took off 4 bases at V and 1 base at J, with 13 bases between the two ends. The CDR3 is 15 residues long. Germline V gene sequence: CDR1 SQVTM, CDR2 ANQGSEA. The CDR3: CSVVWDGGTNEKLFF. CDR3 coding DNA: TGCAGCGTTGTCTGGGACGGGGGAACTAATGAAAAACTGTTTTTT.

The chain combines TRBV20-1 with TRBJ2-1; 9 bases are shared with TRBD2. The CDR3 runs to 15 residues. V lost 3 bases and J lost 3; bases outside the gene matches: 6. CDR1 is DFQATT and CDR2 is SNEGSKA in the germline V gene (reference sequence). CDR3 sequence reads: CSASRSGSSYNEQFF. As DNA, the CDR3 is TGCAGTGCTAGTCGTAGCGGGAGTAGCTACAATGAGCAGTTCTTC.

The J gene is TRBJ2-7, the V gene TRBV10-3, with D tentatively TRBD2 (6 bases). CDR1 is ENHRY, CDR2 SYGVKD, per germline. This CDR3 spans 15 amino acids. V lost 3 bases, J lost 0 bases, and 12 bases lay in between. CDR3 nucleotide sequence: TGTGCCATCAGTGAAATTAGCGGCTCCTCCTACGAGCAGTACTTC. This gives the protein CAISEISGSSYEQYF.

V is TRBV20-1 and J is TRBJ1-1; a possible D gene is TRBD1 (6 bases). This CDR3 spans 13 amino acids. V was pared by 7 bases and J by 2 bases, with 14 bases between. The germline gives CDR1 DFQATT, CDR2 SNEGSKA (reference sequence). The CDR3 loop is CSVAGTPNTEAFF. The CDR3 coding sequence is TGCAGTGTCGCCGGGACACCCAACACTGAAGCTTTCTTT.

The gene calls are TRBV20-1 and TRBJ2-4, with TRBD2 identical over 10 bases. The better agreement between TRBJ2-7 and the DNA end casts doubt on the J call. The germline CDR1 and CDR2 sequences are DFQATT and SNEGSKA (reference sequence). The CDR3 spans 15 residues. In DNA, the CDR3 is TGCAGTGCTAAGAGCGGGAGGGCCGTCTGGGACGAGCAGTACTTC. Its protein is CSAKSGRAVWDEQYF.

For this clonotype: Possible read error: a much larger clone is one base away. This rearrangement joins TRBV12-3 or TRBV12-4 to TRBJ2-3; possible D gene TRBD1, 6 bases. Between the trimmed V and J ends, which lost 6 bases and 5 bases, there was a span of 15 bases. The CDR3 is made up of 14 amino acids. CDR3 region: CASSLGQRIDTQYF. CDR3 sequence (DNA): TGTGCCAGCAGCCTCGGACAGAGAATAGATACGCAGTATTTT.

The V call is TRBV20-1, the J call TRBJ2-5; D remains unclear. Trimming removed 6 bases at V and 11 bases at J, with 25 bases between. Looked up from germline, CDR1 is DFQATT and CDR2 is SNEGSKA (reference sequence). This CDR3 has 14 residues. CDR3 nucleotide sequence: TGCAGTGCCCAAGATGCTCTGGCCCTCAATGAGCAGTACTTC. As protein: CSAQDALALNEQYF.

As to this clonotype: Given a much more abundant clone one base away, this may be a read error. The chain carries TRBV20-1 and TRBJ2-5; 16 nucleotides align to TRBD2. The J segment lost 11 bases and the V segment lost 5 bases, leaving 17 bases of the junction unmatched. The length of the CDR3 is 17 residues. In germline, CDR1 is DFQATT, CDR2 SNEGSKA (reference sequence). CDR3 protein: CSAETGTSGRAYNEQYF. CDR3 sequence (DNA): TGCAGTGCTGAAACCGGGACTAGCGGGAGGGCCTACAATGAGCAGTACTTC.

This sequence joins TRBV29-1 and TRBJ2-3; 11 bases line up with TRBD2. The V segment lost 7 bases and the J segment 3 bases; nucleotides outside the gene matches: 9. This CDR3 spans 15 amino acids. Germline V gene data show CDR1 as SQVTM and CDR2 as ANQGSEA. CDR3 sequence: CSAETGTSGTDTQYF. The CDR3 coding sequence is TGCAGCGCCGAGACCGGGACTAGCGGAACAGATACGCAGTATTTT.

This clonotype was seen a few times. Here the CDR3 DNA reads TGTGCCGGGGCTAAGTGGGCGCGAAACACCGGGGAGCTGTTTTTT. Residues: CAGAKWARNTGELFF. This sequence joins TRBV12-1 and TRBJ2-2; TRBD1, the table's D call, lacks a check against the DNA. TRBV12-1 is deemed a pseudogene. CDR3 size: 15 residues.

This clonotype was seen a handful of times. The J gene is TRBJ2-5, the V gene TRBV6-1; 10 bases agree with TRBD1. Germline V gives CDR1 MNHNS, CDR2 SASEGT. This CDR3 contains 14 residues. V shed 4 bases, J shed 5 bases, and the junction held 4 bases outside the gene matches. The DNA for the CDR3 is TGTGCCAGCAGTGTGACAGGGGGCGCGGAGACCCAGTACTTC. Amino acids: CASSVTGGAETQYF.

This clonotype appeared a few times. V gene TRBV9 combines with J gene TRBJ2-7; 9 bases map to TRBD1. The germline V gene encodes CDR1 SGDLS and CDR2 YYNGEE. Unmatched junction bases numbered 10, after V lost 4 bases and J lost 5 bases. The CDR3 consists of 15 residues. CDR3 sequence reads: CASSYSGTGSDEQYF. CDR3 nucleotide sequence: TGTGCCAGCAGCTACTCCGGGACAGGGTCGGACGAGCAGTACTTC.

The gene calls are TRBV29-1 and TRBJ1-2; 7 positions agree with TRBD1. The CDR3 runs to 12 residues. The junction had 6 bases not matched to a gene; V was cut back by 6 bases and J by 5 bases. Germline V CDR1 and CDR2: SQVTM, ANQGSEA. The DNA for the CDR3 is TGCAGCGTCTGGACAGGCGTTTATGGCTACACCTTC. Protein: CSVWTGVYGYTF. The full variable domain, rest sourced from reference TRBV29-1 and TRBJ1-2, is SAVISQKPSRDICQRGTSLTIQCQVDSQVTMMFWYRQQPGQSLTLIATANQGSEATYESGFVIDKFPISRPNLTFSTLTVSNMSPEDSSIYLCSVWTGVYGYTFGSGTRLTVV.

This clonotype was counted ten times or more. The V call is TRBV25-1, the J call TRBJ2-3, with a tentative D call TRBD2 (5 bases). This CDR3 is built from 14 residues. Germline values: CDR1 MGHDK, CDR2 SYGVNS. Trimming took off 4 bases at V and 2 bases at J, with 10 bases between the two ends. Here the CDR3 reads CASSGGLSTDTQYF. CDR3 nucleotide sequence: TGTGCCAGCAGTGGAGGACTTTCCACAGATACGCAGTATTTT.

V gene TRBV27 combines with J gene TRBJ2-7; 11 nucleotides align to TRBD2. The trim removed 6 bases at V and 3 bases at J, leaving 22 bases unmatched. Germline CDR1 reads MNHEY; CDR2 reads SMNVEV (reference sequence). The CDR3 length is 20 residues. The CDR3 DNA sequence: TGTGCCAGCAGCCCCTCAGGGTTTAGCGGGAGGGCCCTCCCGATCTACGAGCAGTACTTC. This sequence encodes CASSPSGFSGRALPIYEQYF.

A word on this clonotype: One end of the junction fails to match germline, which may point to a read error. V usage is TRBV20-1 and J usage is TRBJ2-3, with 9 bases matching TRBD2. Germline V CDR1 and CDR2: DFQATT, SNEGSKA (reference sequence). The CDR3 is 13 amino acids. The CDR3 reads CSPRTSDTDTQYF. The CDR3 bases are TGCAGTCCTAGGACTAGCGATACAGATACGCAGTATTTT.

J is TRBJ1-2 and V is TRBV15, with D possibly being TRBD1 (5 bases). V was cut by 2 bases and J by 8 bases, with 15 bases left in between. The CDR3 totals 14 residues. CDR1 and CDR2 (germline): LNHNV, YYDKDF (reference sequence). In DNA, the CDR3 is TGTGCCACCAGCAGATCCGGCACAGGAGGAGGCTACACCTTC. As protein: CATSRSGTGGGYTF. Supplemented by reference TRBV15 and TRBJ1-2, the full variable domain reads DAMVIQNPRYQVTQFGKPVTLSCSQTLNHNVMYWYQQKSSQAPKLLFHYYDKDFNNEADTPDNFQSRRPNTSFCFLDIRSPGLGDTAMYLCATSRSGTGGGYTFGSGTRLTVV.

This clonotype was seen more than once but under ten times. This chain connects TRBV20-1 to TRBJ2-7; TRBD1 might be the D (6 bases). Trimming shortened V by 3 bases and J by 2 bases, and 8 bases separated the two germline ends. From germline, CDR1 is DFQATT and CDR2 SNEGSKA (reference sequence). This CDR3 spans 12 amino acids. In nucleotides, the CDR3 is TGCAGTGCTAGCGAGGGGGCCTACGAGCAGTACTTC. Its protein is CSASEGAYEQYF.